Sequencing of this T cell receptor beta chain was carried out in a study of cytomegalovirus exposure and HLA in healthy donors. Regarding the study as a whole: The study assumed roughly uniform donor sequencing depth for presence/absence analyses. Three CMV-associated chains were confirmed in vitro to be specific for CMV antigens.

Germline V lookup: CDR1 LGHNA, CDR2 YNFKEQ. V was shortened by 1 base and J by 5 bases, with 6 bases between the two germline ends. The length of the CDR3 is 13 residues. PCR used 60 Vbeta primers and 13 Jbeta primers. Clones were sequenced by immunoSEQ multiplex PCR, and TCRdb holds only the in-frame ones, with some missing. This sample has about 140,000 clones; roughly four fifths occur once, and the top ten carry 1.9%. Comments on this clone: Its antigen is not known.

The sequence was collected from a woman between 40 and 50 years old in good health and CMV-seronegative. Sequencing was done on a sample of PBMCs. The rearrangement uses TRBV4-2 and TRBJ1-5; D unclear. CDR3 nucleotide sequence: TGTGCCAGCAGCCAAGGGCGGGATCAGCCCCAGCATTTT. Residues: CASSQGRDQPQHF.